This T cell receptor (beta chain) derives from a study of T-cell memory formation after mild COVID-19 (dated by TCRdb to the early 2020s). In terms of the full investigation: TCR sequence clusters from the two donors were largely donor specific. In a couple of donors, T-cell clones that expanded and contracted after mild COVID-19 were tracked by sequencing TCRalpha and TCRbeta repertoires over time. The cohort was made up of two young adult volunteers, one female and one male, who were previously healthy. The full study reports these points: Clones that contracted from day 15 to 85 showed balanced CD4/CD8 phenotypes, whereas a second wave of clones that expanded from day 15 to 37 leaned towards CD4+. Only a couple of mild cases were covered in the study, and larger cohorts including severe cases with pre-infection samples were considered necessary. Contracting CD4+ clones appeared mostly in the CM and EM memory subsets, whereas CD8+ clones were enriched in EMRA. Whether the second-wave clones peaking on day 37 were SARS-CoV-2 specific was not confirmed. Some responding clones were found in pre-infection memory, which suggests that pre-existing cross-reactive memory T cells took part in the SARS-CoV-2 response.

The sequencing machine was an Illumina NovaSeq 6000. TCRalpha and TCRbeta cDNA libraries were constructed by 5'RACE with constant-segment primers, with sample barcodes and unique molecular identifiers being introduced. RNA was extracted from every sample with Trizol reagent. Amplification of the libraries took two PCR steps, and the second step added a second sample barcode plus Illumina TruSeq adapters. Sequencing of libraries was performed on an Illumina NovaSeq with 2 x 150 bp paired-end reads. As for how the authors treated the data: The reads were demultiplexed and collapsed into UMI-guided consensus sequences using migec v1.2.7. Using mixcr v2.1.11, UMI consensuses were aligned to TRA and TRB V and J templates and then assembled into clonotypes. Clonotypes were classified as expanded or contracted when called significant by both edgeR and NoisET, with noise models trained on biological replicates. For edgeR calls, the cutoffs were a false discovery rate-adjusted p below 0.01 and a log2 fold-change threshold of 1. As an exploratory analysis of dynamics, max-normalized trajectories of the 1000 most abundant clonotypes were examined with PCA combined with hierarchical clustering. Separately sequenced CD4+ and CD8+ repertoires were used to assign the CD4 or CD8 phenotype of responding clones. TCRdb trimmed public reads at Q25 via fastp, called clones via MiXCR and kept in-frame beta chains. Here each entry gathers all rows of one CDR3 protein and keeps the most common genes and DNA. It is TCRdb's table, rather than the study itself, that gives the V and J calls and clone size. The sample table contains roughly 480,000 distinct CDR3 sequences; only one count was recorded for roughly 23% of them. Approximately 13% of the sample is taken by the ten largest.

This clonotype was counted only a few times. The target of this receptor is not known. Base qualities are missing; no much larger clone stands one base away. Ficoll-Paque density gradient centrifugation was used to isolate PBMCs. Including the terminal cysteine and phenylalanine, the CDR3 comprises 17 residues. The only DNA kept is the CDR3, 51 bases in frame from the first base. Ends trimmed: V by 5 bases, J by 7 bases; bases unmatched to a gene: 14. For CDR1 and CDR2, the germline V gene lists SGHVS and FNYEAQ. The chain links TRBV7-6 with TRBJ2-5, with 12 bases matching TRBD2. The receptor's source is an adult woman who had mild COVID-19 (a few samples of this study predate the infection). The sample titles of this study are shuffled in the database, so cell type and time point are left out; the donor was told from shared clones. The material sequenced was PBMCs or a T cell subset sorted from them (not recorded which). The nucleotides are TGTGCCAGCAGCGATCCTGGACTAGCGGGACCTCGGTTGACCCAGTACTTC. This sequence encodes CASSDPGLAGPRLTQYF.